This is a list of T cell receptor beta chains from one sample in a study of T-cell reconstitution after alpha-beta-depleted transplantation in children. Each CDR3 protein is one row after TCRdb ran MiXCR on the PCR reads. Of 75,000 to 80,000 distinct CDR3 sequences detected, over 15% appear once; the ten largest clones hold less than 60%. This specimen consisted of PBMCs, mostly from graft donor cells, obtained 360 days after TCRalphabeta/CD19-depleted stem cell transplant. These receptors originate from a male patient aged 2-15 years who had a stem cell transplant for acute lymphoblastic leukemia, so the T cells may come from the graft donor. CDR3s include the opening cysteine and the closing phenylalanine or tryptophan. Each record gives: clone size, J gene, V gene, D gene, CDR3 DNA, CDR3 protein. The D gene is left open where the match is weak. Rows give clone size only sometimes, using once, few, many, or a class for an expanded clone.

clone size: few; J gene: TRBJ2-5; V gene: TRBV2; D gene: TRBD1; CDR3 DNA: TGTGCCAGCAGTGGCCACAGGGGGCGAGAGACCCAGTACTTC; CDR3 protein: CASSGHRGRETQYF
clone size: NA; J gene: TRBJ1-2; V gene: TRBV24-1; D gene: TRBD1; CDR3 DNA: TGTGCCACCGGGGCGGCGCAGGGGGGAGGCTACACCTTC; CDR3 protein: CATGAAQGGGYTF
clone size: few; J gene: TRBJ2-2; V gene: TRBV12-3/TRBV12-4; D gene: TRBD2; CDR3 DNA: TGTGCCAGCAGTTTGGCCCTACTAGCGGGAGACTCCGGGGAGCTGTTTTTT; CDR3 protein: CASSLALLAGDSGELFF
clone size: NA; J gene: TRBJ1-4; V gene: TRBV9; D gene: NA; CDR3 DNA: TGTGCCAGCAGCGCCACCACGGGGTGGGCTAATGAAAAACTGTTTTTT; CDR3 protein: CASSATTGWANEKLFF
clone size: NA; J gene: TRBJ2-3; V gene: TRBV3-1; D gene: NA; CDR3 DNA: TGTGCCAGCAGCCAAGGAAATACGCAGTATTTT; CDR3 protein: CASSQGNTQYF
clone size: NA; J gene: TRBJ2-3; V gene: TRBV5-1; D gene: TRBD2; CDR3 DNA: TGCGCCAGCAGCTTTGGACTAGCGGACACAGATACGCAGTATTTT; CDR3 protein: CASSFGLADTDTQYF
clone size: NA; J gene: TRBJ2-4; V gene: TRBV4-2; D gene: NA; CDR3 DNA: TGTGCCAGCAGCCAAGGCGGTTTGGGTGTCAAAAACATTCAGTACTTC; CDR3 protein: CASSQGGLGVKNIQYF
clone size: NA; J gene: TRBJ2-1; V gene: TRBV24-1; D gene: TRBD2; CDR3 DNA: TGTGCCACCAGTGAACAGAGGGGACTAGCGGGATCCTATGAGCAGTTCTTC; CDR3 protein: CATSEQRGLAGSYEQFF
clone size: NA; J gene: TRBJ2-2; V gene: TRBV4-1; D gene: NA; CDR3 DNA: TGCGCCAGCAGCCATACCGGGACCCACACCGGGGAGCTGTTTTTT; CDR3 protein: CASSHTGTHTGELFF
clone size: NA; J gene: TRBJ1-2; V gene: TRBV5-1; D gene: NA; CDR3 DNA: TGCGCCAGCAGCGGACAGACCAACTATGGCTACACCTTC; CDR3 protein: CASSGQTNYGYTF
clone size: NA; J gene: TRBJ1-1; V gene: TRBV20-1; D gene: TRBD1; CDR3 DNA: TGCTGTGCTAGCTTACAGGGGGCAGGGATGAACACTGAAGCTTTCTTT; CDR3 protein: CCASLQGAGMNTEAFF
clone size: NA; J gene: TRBJ2-3; V gene: TRBV7-9; D gene: TRBD2; CDR3 DNA: TGTGCCAGCAGCCAGGGTTTAGCGGGAGTGAGCACAGATACGCAGTATTTT; CDR3 protein: CASSQGLAGVSTDTQYF
clone size: NA; J gene: TRBJ2-4; V gene: TRBV20-1; D gene: TRBD1; CDR3 DNA: TGCAGTGCCAGAACAGGGGTGTCCAAAAACATTCAGTACTTC; CDR3 protein: CSARTGVSKNIQYF
clone size: NA; J gene: TRBJ1-2; V gene: TRBV5-1; D gene: TRBD1; CDR3 DNA: TGCGCCAGCAGCTTGGCCCCGACAGGGCCGGGCTACACCTTC; CDR3 protein: CASSLAPTGPGYTF
clone size: few; J gene: TRBJ2-3; V gene: TRBV5-1; D gene: NA; CDR3 DNA: TGCGCCAGCAGCTTTAGGACCCCCCGGTCAGATACGCAGTATTTT; CDR3 protein: CASSFRTPRSDTQYF